Shown below are 25 T cell receptor beta chains from a single sample sequenced in a study of cytomegalovirus exposure and HLA in healthy donors. This PCR relied on a set of 60 Vbeta primers and 13 Jbeta primers. The method was immunoSEQ multiplex PCR; TCRdb's version includes in-frame clones alone and lacks a portion of them. The table lists more than 150,000 clones, over 65% of them singletons. The material sequenced was PBMCs. The receptor source for this set is a man aged 18-30 years in good health and CMV-seronegative.

The chain combines TRBV5-1 with TRBJ2-5; TRBD2 matches at 8 bases. CDR1 and CDR2 from the germline V gene are SGHRS and YFSETQ. J was trimmed by 5 bases and V by 5 bases; bases with no gene match: 20. The CDR3 has 18 residues. The chain's CDR3 is CASRRLGGISGGSETQYF. The CDR3, as DNA: TGCGCCAGCAGACGACTGGGTGGCATCTCGGGAGGGAGCGAGACCCAGTACTTC.

This clone turned up a few times. The genes are TRBV29-1 and TRBJ1-6, with TRBD1 matching 7 bases. Trimming cost V 5 bases and J 14 bases; bases outside gene matches: 6. Germline assignment: CDR1 SQVTM and CDR2 ANQGSEA. The CDR3 loop spans 11 amino acids. In nucleotides, the CDR3 is TGCAGCGTTCCGACAGGGATAGCCCTCCACTTT. This sequence encodes CSVPTGIALHF.

This clone appeared a single time. The chain uses TRBV28 and TRBJ2-7, with TRBD1 as a possible D gene (5 bases). The CDR3 consists of 13 residues. Germline V lookup: CDR1 MDHEN, CDR2 SYDVKM. Trimming pared 7 bases from V and 3 bases from J, leaving 13 bases between. This CDR3 is CASIHGQGYEQYF. The CDR3 DNA is TGTGCCAGCATTCACGGGCAGGGCTACGAGCAGTACTTC.

CDR3 DNA sequence: TGCAGCGTTTCAGGGAACGTAGCGGGAGGCCCCAATACCTACGAGCAGTACTTC. Translating gives CSVSGNVAGGPNTYEQYF. The rearrangement joins TRBV29-1 to TRBJ2-7, with 10 nucleotides matching TRBD2. This CDR3 comprises 18 residues. Germline values: CDR1 SQVTM, CDR2 ANQGSEA. V lost 5 bases, J lost 2 bases, and 18 bases stayed unmatched.

V is TRBV28 and J is TRBJ2-7, with a possible D match to TRBD1 (6 bases). Germline values: CDR1 MDHEN, CDR2 SYDVKM. The CDR3 is 16 amino acids. Trimming pared 6 bases from V and 3 bases from J, leaving 21 bases between. The CDR3 spells CASSDITSGTYYEQYF. Written as DNA, the CDR3 is TGTGCCAGCAGCGACATAACTTCCGGGACATACTACGAGCAGTACTTC.

V usage is TRBV5-1 and J usage is TRBJ2-3; 9 nucleotides align to TRBD2. The trim removed 6 bases at V and 5 bases at J, leaving 7 bases unmatched. The germline CDR1 and CDR2 sequences are SGHRS and YFSETQ. The CDR3 has 14 amino acids. CDR3 sequence (DNA): TGCGCCAGCACCCGGCGGGAGGGCCGAGATACGCAGTATTTT. Translating gives CASTRREGRDTQYF.

J is TRBJ2-3 and V is TRBV6-1; TRBD2 matches 7 bases. This CDR3 spans 15 amino acids. V lost 6 bases to trimming and J lost 5 bases; unmatched junction nucleotides: 11. Germline V gene data show CDR1 as MNHNS and CDR2 as SASEGT. The CDR3 is CASRRTRQRGDTQYF. The CDR3 nucleotides are TGTGCCAGCAGACGAACACGACAGCGGGGAGATACGCAGTATTTT.

The chain recombines TRBV28 with TRBJ2-7; 10 bases match TRBD2. J was trimmed by 3 bases and V by 5 bases; bases with no gene match: 7. This CDR3 region has 15 residues. Germline V gene lookup returns CDR1 MDHEN and CDR2 SYDVKM. CDR3 residues: CASSLAGALLYEQYF. CDR3 sequence (DNA): TGTGCCAGCAGTCTAGCGGGGGCCCTTCTCTACGAGCAGTACTTC.

The chain employs TRBV28 and TRBJ2-7; 10 nucleotides align to TRBD2. Germline V gene data show CDR1 as MDHEN and CDR2 as SYDVKM. The V segment lost 10 bases and the J segment 0 bases; nucleotides outside the gene matches: 6. This CDR3 is built from 14 residues. CDR3 DNA sequence: TGTGCCACCAAGCGGGGGGGGCCCTCCTACGAGCAGTACTTC. Translating it yields CATKRGGPSYEQYF.

Of note for this clone: Its ends do not fully match the called genes, so a read error is possible. This chain uses TRBV2 with TRBJ1-6; 7 bases agree with TRBD1. This CDR3 spans 11 amino acids. CDR1 is SNHLY and CDR2 is FYNNEI in the germline V gene. The CDR3, as DNA: TGTGCCAGCAGTGAACCGGGACAGCAGTTATTC. As protein: CASSEPGQQLF. Full variable domain (rest looked up from reference TRBV2 and TRBJ1-6): EPEVTQTPSHQVTQMGQEVILRCVPISNHLYFYWYRQILGQKVEFLVSFYNNEISEKSEIFDDQFSVERPDGSNFTLKIRSTKLEDSAMYFCASSEPGQQLFGNGTRLTVT.

The chain carries TRBV28 and TRBJ2-7; 12 nucleotides line up with TRBD1. The CDR3 has 15 amino acids. CDR1 and CDR2 (germline): MDHEN, SYDVKM. V trimming: 5 bases; J trimming: 3 bases; junction bases outside the gene matches: 5. Here the CDR3 reads CASSPGTGGLYEQYF. CDR3 in DNA: TGTGCCAGCAGTCCCGGGACAGGGGGCCTCTACGAGCAGTACTTC.

The table lists this clone with a few counts. The chain uses TRBV19 and TRBJ1-5; weak D call: TRBD1 (6 bases). In germline, CDR1 is LNHDA, CDR2 SQIVND (reference sequence). V lost 3 bases to trimming and J lost 6 bases, with 21 bases between them. The CDR3 runs to 17 residues. Here the CDR3 DNA reads TGTGCCAGTAGTATCCAATCCGGAATGAGGGGGTCTCAGCCCCAGCATTTT. It codes for CASSIQSGMRGSQPQHF.

V is TRBV4-2 and J is TRBJ1-4, with D uncertain. Germline V gene data show CDR1 as LGHNA and CDR2 as YNFKEQ. There are 15 residues in the CDR3. Between the trimmed V and J ends, which lost 0 bases and 3 bases, there was a span of 8 bases. The CDR3 spells CASSQERSSNEKLFF. The DNA of the CDR3 is TGTGCCAGCAGCCAAGAACGGAGTTCTAATGAAAAACTGTTTTTT.

The CDR3, as DNA: TGTGCCAGCAATCCCCGGCGGGGAAACACCATATATTTT. It yields the protein CASNPRRGNTIYF. The gene calls are TRBV2 and TRBJ1-3; D unclear. The V end lost 7 bases, the J end lost 4 bases, and 11 bases lay between the germline ends. The CDR3 loop spans 13 amino acids. Per germline, CDR1 SNHLY and CDR2 FYNNEI. Full variable domain (remainder filled in from reference TRBV2 and TRBJ1-3): EPEVTQTPSHQVTQMGQEVILRCVPISNHLYFYWYRQILGQKVEFLVSFYNNEISEKSEIFDDQFSVERPDGSNFTLKIRSTKLEDSAMYFCASNPRRGNTIYFGEGSWLTVV.

The rearrangement uses TRBV11-2 and TRBJ2-3; 9 nucleotides match TRBD2. The germline CDR1 and CDR2 sequences are SGHAT and FQNNGV. The CDR3 loop spans 16 amino acids. V shed 5 bases and J 0 bases; nucleotides not matched to a gene: 6. The CDR3 nucleotides are TGTGCCAGCAGCATTAGCGGGAGCCTTAGCACAGATACGCAGTATTTT. Protein product: CASSISGSLSTDTQYF.

This sequence joins TRBV4-1 and TRBJ2-7; D remains unclear. CDR1 is MGHRA and CDR2 is YSYEKL in the germline V gene. V dropped 0 bases and J dropped 2 bases, with 14 bases sitting between them. The CDR3 has 16 amino acids. CDR3 sequence reads: CASSQDRSSPTYEQYF. CDR3 DNA: TGCGCCAGCAGCCAAGATCGGTCCTCCCCAACCTACGAGCAGTACTTC.

On this clone: The sample holds other DNA sequences that translate to the same CDR3. This chain joins TRBV27 and TRBJ1-5; TRBD1 matches at 7 bases. Germline V CDR1 and CDR2: MNHEY, SMNVEV (reference sequence). The V and J ends lost 2 bases and 2 bases, in that order; junction bases with no gene match: 3. CDR3 length: 15 amino acids. The CDR3 nucleotides read TGTGCCAGCAGTTTAGGAACAGGGGGCAATCAGCCCCAGCATTTT. Protein: CASSLGTGGNQPQHF.

The chain links TRBV28 to TRBJ2-6; D call uncertain. The CDR3 has 11 residues. In germline, CDR1 is MDHEN, CDR2 SYDVKM. Trimming left V 8 bases short and J 5 bases short, with 4 bases between. CDR3 nucleotides: TGTGCCAGCCGTAGGGCCAACGTCCTGACTTTC. Translating it yields CASRRANVLTF.

The genes are TRBV2 and TRBJ1-3; 10 bases are a match to TRBD1. V lost 7 bases to trimming and J lost 2 bases; unmatched junction nucleotides: 20. CDR1 is SNHLY, CDR2 FYNNEI, per germline. CDR3 length: 20 amino acids. This CDR3 is CASNGGIGPSGQGTGNTIYF. In DNA form, the CDR3 reads TGTGCCAGCAACGGGGGGATAGGGCCATCGGGACAGGGGACTGGAAACACCATATATTTT.

This clone was found once. The rearrangement links TRBV5-1 to TRBJ2-7; 10 bases agree with TRBD1. This CDR3 has 14 residues. The V gene's germline CDR1 is SGHRS and CDR2 YFSETQ. V gave up 2 bases and J gave up 7 bases; unmatched junction bases: 6. The CDR3 coding sequence is TGCGCCAGCAGCTTACGACAGGGGGCGAGTGAGCAGTACTTC. Amino acid sequence: CASSLRQGASEQYF.

The CDR3: CASSGVVSGRAKNIQYF. As DNA, the CDR3 is TGTGCCAGCAGTGGAGTCGTAAGCGGGAGAGCCAAAAACATTCAGTACTTC. The chain couples TRBV2 to TRBJ2-4, with TRBD2 matching 8 bases. There are 17 residues in the CDR3. J gave up 0 bases and V 4 bases, and 8 bases lay outside the gene matches. Germline-derived CDR1 and CDR2 are SNHLY and FYNNEI.

This clone was detected only a few times. This CDR3 is also generated by other DNA sequences in the sample. The chain couples TRBV29-1 to TRBJ1-1; 9 nucleotides line up with TRBD1. This CDR3 is 12 amino acids long. J was trimmed by 2 bases and V by 6 bases; bases with no gene match: 1. CDR1 SQVTM and CDR2 ANQGSEA come from the germline V gene. The CDR3 loop is CSVGQGNTEAFF. The CDR3 coding sequence is TGCAGCGTGGGACAGGGAAACACTGAAGCTTTCTTT.

The V and J genes are TRBV6-5 and TRBJ1-6; 10 bases fit TRBD1. With 4 bases clipped from V and 7 bases from J, the junction kept 7 bases outside the gene matches. CDR1 is MNHEY and CDR2 is SVGAGI in the germline V gene. The CDR3 runs 16 residues. CDR3 region: CASSSQPGQGNSPLHF. CDR3 in DNA: TGTGCCAGCAGTTCTCAACCGGGACAGGGGAATTCACCCCTCCACTTT.

V usage is TRBV5-3 and J usage is TRBJ1-4; TRBD1 aligns across 7 bases. TRBV5-3 qualifies as an ORF whose function is uncertain. The V segment lost 4 bases and the J segment 4 bases; nucleotides outside the gene matches: 7. CDR3 size: 15 residues. DNA of the CDR3: TGTGCCAGAAGCCGCCCAGGGGGTCGTAATGAAAAACTGTTTTTT. Protein product: CARSRPGGRNEKLFF.

The chain employs TRBV5-6 and TRBJ1-1; D is undetermined. The CDR3 is made up of 14 amino acids. CDR1 and CDR2 (germline): SGHDT, YYEEEE. V lost 1 base, J lost 1 base, and 8 bases lay in between. Here the CDR3 reads CASSLSRSNTEAFF. CDR3 bases: TGTGCCAGCAGCTTGAGCAGGTCGAACACTGAAGCTTTCTTT.